The 25 T cell receptor beta chains presented below share a single source sample, sequenced in a study of T cells after posttransplantation cyclophosphamide (dated by TCRdb to the mid-2010s). The control cohort consisted of 11 patients who had myeloablative marrow transplants with methotrexate plus a calcineurin inhibitor and who were sampled 1 year after transplant. The library came from the immunoSEQ multiplex PCR assay. TCRdb limited this immuneACCESS table to in-frame rearrangements with V and J called. A share of clones is missing; checked studies link under half to unresolved V genes, and the rest is unexplained. This sample lists fewer than 20,000 clones; more than 80% were detected once. The ten largest account for approximately 3% of the sample. The source was PBMCs, collected around 59 weeks after allogeneic stem cell transplant with calcineurin inhibitor and methotrexate. These receptors were obtained from a male patient aged 25 to 39 who received an allogeneic stem cell transplant from an unrelated donor, was CMV-positive, and had acute and chronic GVHD. Post transplant, some T cells may arise from the graft donor.

This clone occurred a few times. The CDR3 reads CASSQVAGKNYGYTF. CDR3 in DNA: TGCGCCAGCAGCCAAGTTGCTGGCAAGAACTATGGCTACACCTTC. V is TRBV4-3 and J is TRBJ1-2; D is unresolved. Germline V CDR1 and CDR2: LGHNA, YSLEER. Trimming cost V 1 base and J 2 bases, with 11 bases left between them. This CDR3 is built from 15 residues.

The chain carries TRBV6-1 and TRBJ1-1; 9 nucleotides agree with TRBD1. Germline V lookup: CDR1 MNHNS, CDR2 SASEGT. This CDR3 is built from 13 residues. The ends lost 2 bases at V and 10 bases at J; junction bases unmatched: 5. The CDR3 protein is CASSETGQGRAFF. In nucleotides, the CDR3 is TGTGCCAGCAGTGAAACGGGACAGGGTAGAGCTTTCTTT.

In nucleotides, the CDR3 is TGTGCCAGCAGCGTAGCTCGAACGACAGGGGTCAAGGGAGGCTACACCTTC. Its protein product is CASSVARTTGVKGGYTF. This chain links TRBV9 with TRBJ1-2; 8 positions match TRBD1. V lost 0 bases, J lost 8 bases, and 15 bases stayed unmatched. The germline V gene encodes CDR1 SGDLS and CDR2 YYNGEE. CDR3 length equals 17 residues.

The chain employs TRBV6-1 and TRBJ1-5, with a possible D match to TRBD1 (6 bases). The CDR3 totals 14 residues. Germline V gene sequence: CDR1 MNHNS, CDR2 SASEGT. V was cut by 7 bases and J by 3 bases, with 13 bases left in between. CDR3 sequence reads: CASTWAGDNQPQHF. Here the CDR3 DNA reads TGTGCCAGCACATGGGCAGGGGACAATCAGCCCCAGCATTTT.

A few counts support this clone. The V call is TRBV7-9, the J call TRBJ1-1; D is unclear. CDR3 length equals 16 residues. Germline assignment: CDR1 SEHNR and CDR2 FQNEAQ (reference sequence). Trimming took 5 bases from V and 7 from J, leaving 23 bases between them. CDR3 DNA: TGTGCCAGCAGCCCACGCCGAGGCGAACATTCGGGTGAAGCTTTCTTT. This sequence encodes CASSPRRGEHSGEAFF.

This chain uses TRBV4-1 with TRBJ2-1; D is possibly TRBD2 (6 bases). Deletions cut 3 bases from V and 7 bases from J, with 19 bases between. The CDR3 has 16 residues. CDR1 and CDR2 (germline): MGHRA, YSYEKL. The chain's CDR3 is CASSQPGGPRSNEQFF. CDR3 coding DNA: TGCGCCAGCAGCCAGCCCGGGGGACCTAGATCAAATGAGCAGTTCTTC.

The rearrangement joins TRBV19 to TRBJ2-4, with 13 nucleotides matching TRBD2. V lost 4 bases and J lost 4; bases outside the gene matches: 7. This CDR3 contains 17 residues. The germline gives CDR1 LNHDA, CDR2 SQIVND (reference sequence). CDR3 loop: CASSTWTSGGSKNIQYF. In DNA, the CDR3 is TGTGCCAGTAGTACGTGGACTAGCGGGGGATCAAAAAACATTCAGTACTTC.

The count of this clone is one. V usage is TRBV19 and J usage is TRBJ2-3; the match to TRBD2 covers 12 bases. The CDR3 is made up of 17 amino acids. The trim removed 5 bases at V and 5 bases at J, leaving 11 bases unmatched. CDR1 and CDR2 (germline): LNHDA, SQIVND (reference sequence). The CDR3 sequence: CASSLPTSGRNVDTQYF. CDR3 DNA: TGTGCCAGTAGTCTCCCGACTAGCGGGAGAAATGTAGATACGCAGTATTTT.

The chain carries TRBV19 and TRBJ1-2; D possibly corresponds to TRBD1 (6 bases). The V gene's germline CDR1 is LNHDA and CDR2 SQIVND (reference sequence). Between the trimmed V and J ends, which lost 3 bases and 4 bases, there was a span of 12 bases. The CDR3 totals 14 residues. As DNA, the CDR3 is TGTGCCAGTAGTATCCGTCAGGGGACCTATGGCTACACCTTC. Protein: CASSIRQGTYGYTF. Complete variable domain (other parts from reference TRBV19 and TRBJ1-2): DGGITQSPKYLFRKEGQNVTLSCEQNLNHDAMYWYRQDPGQGLRLIYYSQIVNDFQKGDIAEGYSVSREKKESFPLTVTSAQKNPTAFYLCASSIRQGTYGYTFGSGTRLTVV.

This chain links TRBV4-1 with TRBJ2-3, with 10 bases aligning to TRBD2. Trimming cost V 6 bases and J 0 bases; bases outside gene matches: 6. The germline V gene encodes CDR1 MGHRA and CDR2 YSYEKL. This CDR3 region has 16 residues. CDR3 in DNA: TGCGCCAGCAGACTAAGCGGGAGGGTTAGCACAGATACGCAGTATTTT. Translated, it gives CASRLSGRVSTDTQYF.

The rearrangement joins TRBV28 to TRBJ1-6; 7 bases map to TRBD1. The CDR3 runs 14 residues. The V segment lost 3 bases and the J segment 6 bases; nucleotides outside the gene matches: 2. Germline-derived CDR1 and CDR2 are MDHEN and SYDVKM. CDR3 nucleotides: TGTGCCAGCAGTTTCAGGGGGACTAATTCACCCCTCCACTTT. Its translation is CASSFRGTNSPLHF.

The chain joins TRBV6-5 to TRBJ2-7; the D gene is possibly TRBD2 (6 bases). This CDR3 region has 12 residues. The germline V and J ends were trimmed by 6 bases and 9 bases, with 15 bases remaining between them. Germline V lookup: CDR1 MNHEY, CDR2 SVGAGI. The CDR3 sequence is CASSPSEGRQYF. DNA for the CDR3: TGTGCCAGCAGCCCGTCGGAGGGCCGGCAGTACTTC.

This clone has only a few counts. The rearrangement links TRBV9 to TRBJ2-6; tentative D call: TRBD1 (5 bases). Looked up from germline, CDR1 is SGDLS and CDR2 is YYNGEE. The CDR3 is 18 residues long. V was cut by 0 bases and J by 0 bases, with 13 bases left in between. In DNA form, the CDR3 reads TGTGCCAGCAGCGTAGAGGGGTTCCTGAGCTCTGGGGCCAACGTCCTGACTTTC. Its translation is CASSVEGFLSSGANVLTF.

This chain connects TRBV7-9 to TRBJ2-2, with TRBD1 matching 7 bases. CDR3 length equals 19 residues. V shed 4 bases and J 6 bases; nucleotides not matched to a gene: 20. Germline V gene sequence: CDR1 SEHNR, CDR2 FQNEAQ (reference sequence). The CDR3 coding sequence is TGTGCCAGCAGCTCGAACACCCGGACAGGTTGGGCAAACGCCGGGGAGCTGTTTTTT. Translation: CASSSNTRTGWANAGELFF.

The genes are TRBV6-5 and TRBJ2-1, with 10 nucleotides matching TRBD2. The CDR3 contains 14 residues. Losses at the gene ends were 9 bases for V and 3 bases for J; bases not matched to a gene: 5. Per the germline V gene, CDR1 is MNHEY and CDR2 is SVGAGI. Written as DNA, the CDR3 is TGTGCCAGTAAGGGACTAGCGATCTACAATGAGCAGTTCTTC. Protein sequence: CASKGLAIYNEQFF.

The V and J genes are TRBV6-6 and TRBJ2-7; 7 bases are a match to TRBD2. Germline V gene data show CDR1 as MNHNY and CDR2 as SVGAGI (reference sequence). With V trimmed by 2 bases and J by 6 bases, 7 bases remained unmatched. The CDR3 consists of 14 residues. CDR3 loop: CASSYRGVRIEQYF. Written as DNA, the CDR3 is TGTGCCAGCAGTTACCGGGGGGTTCGAATCGAGCAGTACTTC.

V gene TRBV5-1 combines with J gene TRBJ1-2, with 10 bases fitting TRBD1. The CDR3 covers 14 residues. Germline values: CDR1 SGHRS, CDR2 YFSETQ. The ends lost 0 bases at V and 7 bases at J; junction bases unmatched: 3. In DNA form, the CDR3 reads TGCGCCAGCAGCTTGGGGACAGGGGGTGCTGGCTACACCTTC. Its translation: CASSLGTGGAGYTF.

V usage is TRBV4-3 and J usage is TRBJ2-6; D is ambiguous. This CDR3 spans 13 amino acids. Germline assignment: CDR1 LGHNA and CDR2 YSLEER. The V gene lost 6 bases and the J gene lost 2 bases, with 5 bases spanning the gap. Written as DNA, the CDR3 is TGCGCCAGCAGTCCTGCTGGGGCCAACGTCCTGACTTTC. This gives the protein CASSPAGANVLTF.

The chain combines TRBV27 with TRBJ2-7; D is ambiguous. V was pared by 6 bases and J by 0 bases, with 3 bases between. Germline CDR1 and CDR2: MNHEY and SMNVEV (reference sequence). The length of the CDR3 is 11 residues. CDR3 coding DNA: TGTGCCAGCAGGAGCTCCTACGAGCAGTACTTC. Protein sequence: CASRSSYEQYF.

The chain carries TRBV7-9 and TRBJ1-6, with 7 nucleotides matching TRBD1. Germline trimming cut 1 base from V and 9 bases from J; bases unmatched to any gene: 9. The germline gives CDR1 SEHNR, CDR2 FQNEAQ (reference sequence). The CDR3 loop spans 16 amino acids. For the CDR3, the DNA is TGTGCCAGCAGCTTAGGGGGACAGCTTTCTTCTTCACCCCTCCACTTT. Translation: CASSLGGQLSSSPLHF.

In DNA, the CDR3 is TGTGCCAGCAGCTTGGGCGGACAGGGGGGGTGGCAGTACTTC. Its translation is CASSLGGQGGWQYF. The V call is TRBV5-5, the J call TRBJ2-5; TRBD1 aligns across 10 bases. V gave up 0 bases and J gave up 11 bases; unmatched junction bases: 7. Germline CDR1 SGHKS, CDR2 YYEKEE (reference sequence). This CDR3 region has 14 residues.

This clone has only a few counts. The chain carries TRBV6-5 and TRBJ2-7; weak D call: TRBD2 (7 bases). CDR1 and CDR2 from the germline V gene are MNHEY and SVGAGI. The CDR3 length is 15 residues. V was shortened by 0 bases and J by 3 bases, with 12 bases between the two germline ends. CDR3 protein: CASSYSGGGGYEQYF. DNA for the CDR3: TGTGCCAGCAGTTACTCGGGAGGGGGGGGCTACGAGCAGTACTTC.

The chain has TRBV7-6 and TRBJ2-1; 10 positions match TRBD2. The ends lost 2 bases at V and 9 bases at J; junction bases unmatched: 7. Looked up from germline, CDR1 is SGHVS and CDR2 is FNYEAQ. The CDR3 runs 15 residues. The CDR3 sequence is CASSLRVAGGAEQFF. CDR3 DNA sequence: TGTGCCAGCAGCTTAAGAGTAGCGGGGGGTGCTGAGCAGTTCTTC.

V and J are TRBV4-3 and TRBJ2-7, with a weak D call TRBD2 (5 bases). Trimming took off 1 base at V and 0 bases at J, with 7 bases between the two ends. This CDR3 spans 14 amino acids. From germline, CDR1 is LGHNA and CDR2 YSLEER. CDR3 residues: CASSQGTASYEQYF. CDR3 in DNA: TGCGCCAGCAGCCAAGGGACTGCCTCCTACGAGCAGTACTTC.

The chain employs TRBV5-4 and TRBJ1-1; 9 bases match TRBD1. The ends lost 3 bases at V and 8 bases at J; junction bases unmatched: 2. Germline CDR1 and CDR2: SGHNT and YYREEE (reference sequence). This CDR3 has 12 amino acids. The CDR3 loop is CASSWGTGEAFF. The CDR3 DNA is TGTGCCAGCAGCTGGGGGACAGGGGAAGCTTTCTTT.